Each of the 18 T cell receptor beta chains below was sequenced from the same sample in a study of cytotoxic CD8 clonotypes in ibrutinib-treated CLL. Clones were sequenced by immunoSEQ multiplex PCR, and TCRdb holds only the in-frame ones, with some missing. Here the sample spans nearly 50,000 clones, roughly 63% being singletons. The sample consisted of PBMCs, taken after 24 months of ibrutinib treatment. The receptors here all came from a human donor with chronic lymphocytic leukemia.

This clone was picked up a small number of times. The CDR3 region is CASSVATGVLGYTF. In DNA form, the CDR3 reads TGTGCCAGCAGCGTAGCTACAGGGGTACTGGGCTACACCTTC. The chain carries TRBV9 and TRBJ1-2; 7 bases are shared with TRBD1. The V gene's germline CDR1 is SGDLS and CDR2 YYNGEE. Trimming removed 0 bases from V and 8 bases from J; junction bases left unmatched: 7. This CDR3 has 14 amino acids.

The chain employs TRBV7-9 and TRBJ2-1; no clear D gene. The V end was cut by 2 bases, the J end by 9 bases, with 8 bases between. The CDR3 has 12 amino acids. Germline V gene data show CDR1 as SEHNR and CDR2 as FQNEAQ (reference sequence). The chain's CDR3 is CASSLNPVEQFF. The CDR3, as DNA: TGTGCCAGCAGCTTAAATCCGGTTGAGCAGTTCTTC.

This chain uses TRBV11-3 with TRBJ2-5; TRBD1 or TRBD2 may be the D gene (5 bases each). The V gene lost 3 bases and the J gene lost 1 base, with 18 bases spanning the gap. Germline loops: CDR1 SGHNT, CDR2 YENEEA. The CDR3 is 17 residues long. The CDR3 is CASSFALLRDGQETQYF. The CDR3 region has the DNA TGTGCCAGCAGCTTCGCTTTGCTAAGGGACGGCCAAGAGACCCAGTACTTC.

This clone was detected a few times. This chain uses TRBV5-1 with TRBJ2-1; 8 bases map to TRBD1. The CDR3 is made up of 14 amino acids. V was pared by 4 bases and J by 8 bases, with 8 bases of the junction left unmatched. Germline assignment: CDR1 SGHRS and CDR2 YFSETQ. In DNA form, the CDR3 reads TGCGCCAGCAGCCCCGACAGGGGTGCGGATGAGCAGTTCTTC. It specifies CASSPDRGADEQFF. Full variable domain (remainder filled in from reference TRBV5-1 and TRBJ2-1): KAGVTQTPRYLIKTRGQQVTLSCSPISGHRSVSWYQQTPGQGLQFLFEYFSETQRNKGNFPGRFSGRQFSNSRSEMNVSTLELGDSALYLCASSPDRGADEQFFGPGTRLTVL.

The sample holds a few counts of this clone. The gene calls are TRBV5-1 and TRBJ1-2, with no clear D. This CDR3 is 13 amino acids long. V was clipped by 5 bases and J by 0 bases, with 8 bases between them. CDR1 and CDR2 (germline): SGHRS, YFSETQ. Here the CDR3 DNA reads TGCGCCAGCAGTGTGGAAACTAACTATGGCTACACCTTC. This translates into CASSVETNYGYTF.

V usage is TRBV6-5 and J usage is TRBJ1-4; D possibly corresponds to TRBD1 (6 bases). V lost 5 bases and J 8 bases, leaving 15 bases between the germline ends. This CDR3 contains 14 residues. From germline, CDR1 is MNHEY and CDR2 SVGAGI. DNA of the CDR3: TGTGCCAGCAGTCCCTGGGGACAACGGGAAAAACTGTTTTTT. This encodes CASSPWGQREKLFF.

There are a few counts of this clone. This rearrangement joins TRBV21-1 to TRBJ2-1. TRBV21-1 is a pseudogene. The CDR3 has 11 amino acids. CDR3 sequence: CASSNRIEQFF. In DNA form, the CDR3 reads TGTGCCAGCAGCAACCGAATTGAGCAGTTCTTC.

This clone was recorded a few times. This chain links TRBV7-9 with TRBJ1-5, with TRBD1 identical over 8 bases. The CDR3 has 15 residues. Germline assignment: CDR1 SEHNR and CDR2 FQNEAQ (reference sequence). The J segment lost 5 bases and the V segment lost 2 bases, leaving 5 bases of the junction unmatched. CDR3 coding DNA: TGTGCCAGCAGCTTAACAGGGGGAGGGGATCAGCCCCAGCATTTT. The encoded protein is CASSLTGGGDQPQHF.

The chain uses TRBV27 and TRBJ2-3; D tentatively reads TRBD1 or TRBD2 (5 bases each). The CDR3 is 16 residues long. Deletions cut 1 base from V and 5 bases from J, with 16 bases between. CDR1 is MNHEY and CDR2 is SMNVEV in the germline V gene (reference sequence). CDR3 sequence: CASSLLGERGRDTQYF. The CDR3 DNA sequence: TGTGCCAGCAGTTTATTAGGGGAAAGGGGACGAGATACGCAGTATTTT.

The V and J genes are TRBV4-1 and TRBJ1-6; the D is unclear. The length of the CDR3 is 18 residues. Germline CDR1 reads MGHRA; CDR2 reads YSYEKL. V was clipped by 0 bases and J by 2 bases, with 14 bases between them. CDR3 amino acids: CASSQEVLGSPYNSPLHF. As DNA, the CDR3 is TGCGCCAGCAGCCAAGAGGTTCTTGGGAGCCCCTATAATTCACCCCTCCACTTT.

The chain employs TRBV7-8 and TRBJ1-1; D gene unclear. The CDR3 consists of 14 residues. The V gene lost 5 bases and the J gene lost 6 bases, with 16 bases spanning the gap. Germline loops: CDR1 SGHVS, CDR2 FQNEAQ. The CDR3 sequence is CASSLPGTWAEAFF. In nucleotides, the CDR3 is TGTGCCAGCAGCCTACCGGGAACGTGGGCTGAAGCTTTCTTT.

The V call is TRBV2, the J call TRBJ2-5; a possible D gene is TRBD2 (7 bases). In germline, CDR1 is SNHLY, CDR2 FYNNEI. The CDR3 extends over 15 amino acids. The ends were cut back, 0 bases at V and 1 base at J, with 9 bases in the middle. CDR3 sequence reads: CASSEARGAQETQYF. In DNA form, the CDR3 reads TGTGCCAGCAGTGAAGCCCGGGGGGCCCAAGAGACCCAGTACTTC.

This chain links TRBV6-5 with TRBJ2-1, with a tentative D call TRBD2 (6 bases). In germline, CDR1 is MNHEY, CDR2 SVGAGI. This CDR3 contains 14 residues. The V gene lost 9 bases and the J gene lost 6 bases, with 18 bases spanning the gap. The CDR3 nucleotides read TGTGCCAGTAAAAACGGGGGAGCTGGCAATGAGCAGTTCTTC. This encodes CASKNGGAGNEQFF.

The chain uses TRBV5-1 and TRBJ1-1, with D unresolved. The CDR3 is made up of 14 amino acids. Germline CDR1 is SGHRS and CDR2 is YFSETQ. V lost 0 bases and J lost 5, with 11 bases in between. The CDR3 nucleotides read TGCGCCAGCAGCTTGGAGGGCAGGAGTACTGAAGCTTTCTTT. Its protein product is CASSLEGRSTEAFF. Using reference TRBV5-1 and TRBJ1-1 for the parts outside the CDR3, the full variable domain is KAGVTQTPRYLIKTRGQQVTLSCSPISGHRSVSWYQQTPGQGLQFLFEYFSETQRNKGNFPGRFSGRQFSNSRSEMNVSTLELGDSALYLCASSLEGRSTEAFFGQGTRLTVV.

This clone was found many times. The gene calls are TRBV5-6 and TRBJ2-2; D is unclear. Looked up from germline, CDR1 is SGHDT and CDR2 is YYEEEE. The V and J ends lost 6 bases and 1 base respectively, with 13 bases between them. This CDR3 comprises 15 residues. CDR3: CASTRPAENTGELFF. The CDR3 DNA reads as TGTGCCAGCACAAGACCGGCCGAGAACACCGGGGAGCTGTTTTTT.

Only one count was recorded for this clone. The V and J genes are TRBV13 and TRBJ2-7; possibly TRBD2 for D (5 bases). In germline, CDR1 is PRHDT, CDR2 FYEKMQ (reference sequence). Trimming removed 0 bases from V and 7 bases from J, with 13 bases in between. The CDR3 runs 14 residues. The CDR3 region is CASSLGRVLREQYF. The CDR3 DNA reads as TGTGCCAGCAGCTTAGGGCGGGTTCTTAGGGAGCAGTACTTC.

CDR3 bases: TGTGCCAGCAGTGACACAACCTATAATTCACCCCTCCACTTT. Translation gives CASSDTTYNSPLHF. The chain links TRBV2 to TRBJ1-6; D not resolved. This CDR3 is built from 14 residues. CDR1 is SNHLY, CDR2 FYNNEI, per germline. Trimming removed 3 bases at V and 2 bases at J, with 5 bases between.

The chain is built from TRBV27 and TRBJ1-1; tentatively, D is TRBD1 (5 bases). The germline V and J ends were trimmed by 4 bases and 0 bases, with 9 bases remaining between them. Germline CDR1 MNHEY, CDR2 SMNVEV (reference sequence). The CDR3 has 14 residues. In DNA, the CDR3 is TGTGCCAGCAGTTGGGGCAAAATGAACACTGAAGCTTTCTTT. It translates to CASSWGKMNTEAFF.